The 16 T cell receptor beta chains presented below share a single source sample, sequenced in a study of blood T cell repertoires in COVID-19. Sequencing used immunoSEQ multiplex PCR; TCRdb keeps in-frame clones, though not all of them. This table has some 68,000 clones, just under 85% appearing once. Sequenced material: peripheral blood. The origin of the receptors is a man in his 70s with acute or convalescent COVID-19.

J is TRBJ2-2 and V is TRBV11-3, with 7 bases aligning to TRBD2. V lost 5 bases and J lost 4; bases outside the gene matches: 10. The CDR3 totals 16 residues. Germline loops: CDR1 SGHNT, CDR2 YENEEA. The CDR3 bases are TGTGCCAGCAGCCCCCGGGGGGAGATGGGCACCGGGGAGCTGTTTTTT. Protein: CASSPRGEMGTGELFF.

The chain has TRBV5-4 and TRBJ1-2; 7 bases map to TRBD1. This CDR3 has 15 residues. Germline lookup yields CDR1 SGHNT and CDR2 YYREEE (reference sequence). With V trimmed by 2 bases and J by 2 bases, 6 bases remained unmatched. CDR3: CASSFPQGENYGYTF. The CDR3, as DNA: TGTGCCAGCAGCTTCCCTCAGGGGGAAAACTATGGCTACACCTTC. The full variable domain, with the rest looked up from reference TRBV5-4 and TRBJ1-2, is ETGVTQSPTHLIKTRGQQVTLRCSSQSGHNTVSWYQQALGQGPQFIFQYYREEENGRGNFPPRFSGLQFPNYSSELNVNALELDDSALYLCASSFPQGENYGYTFGSGTRLTVV.

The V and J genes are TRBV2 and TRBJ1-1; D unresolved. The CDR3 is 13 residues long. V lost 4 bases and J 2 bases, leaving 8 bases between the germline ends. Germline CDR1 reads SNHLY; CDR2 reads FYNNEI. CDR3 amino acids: CASSAWANTEAFF. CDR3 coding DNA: TGTGCCAGCAGTGCGTGGGCAAACACTGAAGCTTTCTTT.

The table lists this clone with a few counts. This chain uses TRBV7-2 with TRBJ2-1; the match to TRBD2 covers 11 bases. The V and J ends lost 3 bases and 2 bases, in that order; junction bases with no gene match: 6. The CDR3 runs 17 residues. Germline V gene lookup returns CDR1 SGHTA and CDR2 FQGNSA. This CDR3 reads CASSFLSSGGTYNEQFF. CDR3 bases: TGTGCCAGCAGCTTCCTTTCTAGCGGGGGGACCTACAATGAGCAGTTCTTC. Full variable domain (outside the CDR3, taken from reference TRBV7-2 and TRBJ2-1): GAGVSQSPSNKVTEKGKDVELRCDPISGHTALYWYRQSLGQGLEFLIYFQGNSAPDKSGLPSDRFSAERTGGSVSTLTIQRTQQEDSAVYLCASSFLSSGGTYNEQFFGPGTRLTVL.

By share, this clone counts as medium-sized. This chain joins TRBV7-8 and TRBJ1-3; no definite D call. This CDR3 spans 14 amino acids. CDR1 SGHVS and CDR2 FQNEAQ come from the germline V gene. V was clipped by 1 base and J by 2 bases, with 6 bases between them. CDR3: CASSLDSTGNTIYF. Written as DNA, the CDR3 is TGTGCCAGCAGCTTAGATAGTACTGGAAACACCATATATTTT.

The DNA for the CDR3 is TGTGCCAGCTCACCGGGGCAGGGTTTGGCAGATACGCAGTATTTT. Protein sequence: CASSPGQGLADTQYF. The rearrangement joins TRBV18 to TRBJ2-3; a possible D gene is TRBD1 (5 bases). CDR3 length equals 15 residues. Germline V lookup: CDR1 KGHSH, CDR2 LQKENI. Trimming left V 3 bases short and J 4 bases short, with 14 bases between.

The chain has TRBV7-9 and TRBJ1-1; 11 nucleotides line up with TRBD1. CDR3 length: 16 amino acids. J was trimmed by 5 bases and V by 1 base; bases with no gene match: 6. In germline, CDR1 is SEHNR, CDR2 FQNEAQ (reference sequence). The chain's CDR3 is CASSLGGQGAKTEAFF. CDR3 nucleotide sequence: TGTGCCAGCAGCTTAGGAGGACAGGGGGCGAAGACTGAAGCTTTCTTT.

CDR3 bases: TGTGCCAGCTCACCGGGCCTCAATCAGCCCCAGCATTTT. Amino acid sequence: CASSPGLNQPQHF. The rearrangement uses TRBV18 and TRBJ1-5; no reliable D call. Trimming removed 3 bases from V and 3 bases from J, with 6 bases in between. There are 13 residues in the CDR3. Germline V gene data show CDR1 as KGHSH and CDR2 as LQKENI.

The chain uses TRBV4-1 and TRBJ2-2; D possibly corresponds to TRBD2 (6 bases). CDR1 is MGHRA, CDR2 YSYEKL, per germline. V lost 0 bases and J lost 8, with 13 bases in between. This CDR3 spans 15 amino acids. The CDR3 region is CASSQDVAVGGELFF. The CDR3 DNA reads TGCGCCAGCAGCCAAGACGTAGCGGTTGGAGGGGAGCTGTTTTTT.

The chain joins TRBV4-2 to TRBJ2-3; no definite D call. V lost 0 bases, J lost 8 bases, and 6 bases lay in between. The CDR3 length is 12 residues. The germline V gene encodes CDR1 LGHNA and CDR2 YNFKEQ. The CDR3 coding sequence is TGTGCCAGCAGCCAAGATCTAGGTACGCAGTATTTT. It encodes CASSQDLGTQYF.

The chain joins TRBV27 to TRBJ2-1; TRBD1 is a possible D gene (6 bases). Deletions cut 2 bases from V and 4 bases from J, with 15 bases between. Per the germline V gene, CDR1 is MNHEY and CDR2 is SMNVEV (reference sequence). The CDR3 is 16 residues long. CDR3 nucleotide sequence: TGTGCCAGCAGTTTAAGAGGGACAAGGACTTACAATGAGCAGTTCTTC. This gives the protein CASSLRGTRTYNEQFF.

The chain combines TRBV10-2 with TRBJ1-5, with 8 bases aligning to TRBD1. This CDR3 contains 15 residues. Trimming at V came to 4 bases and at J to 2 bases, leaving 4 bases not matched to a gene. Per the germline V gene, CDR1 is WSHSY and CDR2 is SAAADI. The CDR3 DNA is TGCGCCAGCAGTGGGACAGGGTTAGGCAATCAGCCCCAGCATTTT. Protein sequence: CASSGTGLGNQPQHF.

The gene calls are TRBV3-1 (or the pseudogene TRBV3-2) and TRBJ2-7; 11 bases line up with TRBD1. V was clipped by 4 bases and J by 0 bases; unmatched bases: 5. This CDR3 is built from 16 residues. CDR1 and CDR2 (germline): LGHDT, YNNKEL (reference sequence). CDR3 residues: CASSPGTGGLSYEQYF. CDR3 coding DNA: TGTGCCAGCAGCCCAGGGACAGGGGGTCTCTCCTACGAGCAGTACTTC.

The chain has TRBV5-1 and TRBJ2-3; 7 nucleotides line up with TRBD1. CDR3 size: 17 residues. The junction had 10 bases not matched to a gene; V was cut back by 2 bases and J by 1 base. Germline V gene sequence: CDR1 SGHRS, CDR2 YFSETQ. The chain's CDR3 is CASSFRPPGTGTDTQYF. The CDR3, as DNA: TGCGCCAGCAGCTTCCGCCCCCCGGGGACAGGCACAGATACGCAGTATTTT. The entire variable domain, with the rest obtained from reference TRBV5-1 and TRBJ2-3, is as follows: KAGVTQTPRYLIKTRGQQVTLSCSPISGHRSVSWYQQTPGQGLQFLFEYFSETQRNKGNFPGRFSGRQFSNSRSEMNVSTLELGDSALYLCASSFRPPGTGTDTQYFGPGTRLTVL.

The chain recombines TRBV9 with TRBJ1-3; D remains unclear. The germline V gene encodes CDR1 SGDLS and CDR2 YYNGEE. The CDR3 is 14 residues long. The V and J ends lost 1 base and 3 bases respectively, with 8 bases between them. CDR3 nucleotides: TGTGCCAGCAGCGTAAGAGAGAATGGAAACACCATATATTTT. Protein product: CASSVRENGNTIYF.

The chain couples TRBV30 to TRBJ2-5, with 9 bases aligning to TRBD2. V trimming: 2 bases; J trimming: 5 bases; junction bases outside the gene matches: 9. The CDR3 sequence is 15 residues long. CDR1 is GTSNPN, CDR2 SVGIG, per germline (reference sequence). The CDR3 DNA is TGTGCCTGGAGTCCCCCCCGAAGCGGGAGGGAGACCCAGTACTTC. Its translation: CAWSPPRSGRETQYF.